Described below is a single T cell receptor beta chain sequence and its context. What it recognizes is unknown. Germline V gene data show CDR1 as MNHEY and CDR2 as SVGAGI. After removal of 2 bases from V and 4 bases from J, the junction contained 5 bases not matched to a gene. The CDR3 sequence is 15 residues long. The data originate from a study of siplizumab effects on memory and regulatory T cells. Study conclusions and caveats: It seemed that naive T cells were more diverse than memory cells and were major contributors to the alloresponse.

Assay: immunoSEQ multiplex PCR; the TCRdb copy retains only in-frame clones and omits some. The data contain around 110,000 clones, approximately 94% of them singletons. The material sequenced was non-Treg CD4+ T cells sorted from blood. The chain combines TRBV6-5 with TRBJ2-5, with 9 bases lining up with TRBD1. The TCR comes from a human donor in good health. The CDR3 DNA follows: TGTGCCAGCAGTTACCCGGGACAGGGAGGAGAGACCCAGTACTTC. Encoded protein: CASSYPGQGGETQYF.